This record covers a single TCR beta chain. The target antigen is unknown. The sample comes from a study of chemoradiotherapy in HPV16-positive cancers. Study-level information: Candidate HPV-specific clones and shared TCR motifs came from a couple of HPV16-positive patients. Whole-study findings and limits: Only a couple of HPV16-positive patients supplied the functional HPV-specificity definition. Non-HPV-specific T cells did not expand in tumors during treatment, whereas candidate HPV-specific clones and E7-related motifs did.

CDR1 is SGDLS, CDR2 YYNGEE, per germline. CDR3 length: 15 residues. Trimming stripped 0 bases from V and 7 bases from J, with 13 bases between. Only in-frame clones appear in the TCRdb table, and some are missing; sequencing was by immunoSEQ multiplex PCR. The table has some 12,000 clones, roughly 90% seen once. V and J are TRBV9 and TRBJ2-2; tentative D call: TRBD1 (5 bases). The source material was blood, sampled from a patient who underwent chemoradiotherapy. This sequence originates from a human donor with HPV-associated anogenital cancer. The CDR3 region is CASSVEGLGGGELFF. The CDR3 DNA reads TGTGCCAGCAGCGTAGAGGGGTTGGGCGGCGGGGAGCTGTTTTTT. Combining the CDR3 with reference TRBV9 and TRBJ2-2 gives the whole variable domain DSGVTQTPKHLITATGQRVTLRCSPRSGDLSVYWYQQSLDQGLQFLIQYYNGEERAKGNILERFSAQQFPDLHSELNLSSLELGDSALYFCASSVEGLGGGELFFGEGSRLTVL.